These 10 T cell receptor beta chains were all obtained from the same sample, sequenced in a study of cytomegalovirus exposure and HLA in healthy donors. 60 Vbeta and 13 Jbeta primers were used in PCR. Method: immunoSEQ multiplex PCR; TCRdb's copy keeps in-frame clones and lacks some. The repertoire holds fewer than 200,000 clones, with around 83% as singletons. Sequencing input: PBMCs. The receptor set was obtained from a man under 40 in good health and CMV-seropositive.

The chain carries TRBV15 and TRBJ2-3; 8 positions match TRBD1. This CDR3 spans 14 amino acids. Looked up from germline, CDR1 is LNHNV and CDR2 is YYDKDF (reference sequence). Losses at the gene ends were 3 bases for V and 2 bases for J; bases not matched to a gene: 1. The CDR3 DNA follows: TGTGCCACCAGCAGGGACAGGGTCACAGATACGCAGTATTTT. Translation gives CATSRDRVTDTQYF.

This sequence joins TRBV27 and TRBJ2-1; 8 positions match TRBD2. Germline values: CDR1 MNHEY, CDR2 SMNVEV (reference sequence). V lost 5 bases and J lost 4; bases outside the gene matches: 4. This CDR3 contains 14 residues. CDR3: CASSLSGTYNEQFF. The CDR3 region has the DNA TGTGCCAGCAGTCTTAGCGGGACATACAATGAGCAGTTCTTC.

Only a few counts were recorded for this clone. The V gene is TRBV28, the J gene TRBJ1-2, with D hard to call. Trimming stripped 7 bases from V and 8 bases from J, with 17 bases between. This CDR3 comprises 13 residues. CDR1 and CDR2 from the germline V gene are MDHEN and SYDVKM. The CDR3 DNA reads as TGTGCCAGCACCCAGCTGGGCACGGGGGGCTACACCTTC. Translating gives CASTQLGTGGYTF.

This chain joins TRBV4-3 and TRBJ2-3; D unclear. In germline, CDR1 is LGHNA, CDR2 YSLEER. Trimming cost V 1 base and J 3 bases, with 11 bases left between them. CDR3 length: 15 amino acids. CDR3 sequence reads: CASSQGVSLTDTQYF. CDR3 nucleotide sequence: TGCGCCAGCAGCCAAGGGGTTTCACTAACAGATACGCAGTATTTT.

V usage is TRBV10-3 and J usage is TRBJ2-7; the match to TRBD2 covers 10 bases. Germline lookup yields CDR1 ENHRY and CDR2 SYGVKD. V lost 6 bases, J lost 1 base, and 3 bases stayed unmatched. The CDR3 covers 14 residues. CDR3 residues: CAIRGTSESYEQYF. The CDR3 bases are TGTGCCATCAGGGGGACTAGCGAGTCCTACGAGCAGTACTTC.

The CDR3 nucleotides are TGTGCAAGTCGCTCCGGTTGGGATCCGGGACTACCAAGGAACTACGAGCAGTACGTC. Protein product: CASRSGWDPGLPRNYEQYV. The chain has TRBV12-2 and TRBJ2-7; the D call of TRBD2 is as the table states it, not checked on the DNA. TRBV12-2 is flagged as a pseudogene. The CDR3 sequence is 19 residues long.

This clone turned up a few times. CDR3 sequence reads: CSANTGMNTEAFF. In DNA form, the CDR3 reads TGCAGCGCTAACACAGGGATGAACACTGAAGCTTTCTTT. This chain connects TRBV29-1 to TRBJ1-1; D may be TRBD1 (6 bases). Trimming pared 7 bases from V and 0 bases from J, leaving 12 bases between. The CDR3 spans 13 residues. Germline lookup yields CDR1 SQVTM and CDR2 ANQGSEA.

V is TRBV27 and J is TRBJ1-2; D remains ambiguous. The CDR3 contains 14 residues. Trimming shortened V by 5 bases and J by 3 bases, and 13 bases separated the two germline ends. Germline loops: CDR1 MNHEY, CDR2 SMNVEV (reference sequence). The CDR3 reads CASSLREGDYGYTF. The CDR3 DNA reads TGTGCCAGCAGTCTCCGGGAGGGTGACTATGGCTACACCTTC.

J is TRBJ2-3 and V is TRBV5-1; 11 bases align to TRBD2. J was trimmed by 3 bases and V by 0 bases; bases with no gene match: 6. The CDR3 spans 17 residues. Germline V gene sequence: CDR1 SGHRS, CDR2 YFSETQ. The chain's CDR3 is CASSLVGLAVDTDTQYF. CDR3 in DNA: TGCGCCAGCAGCTTGGTGGGACTAGCGGTCGATACAGATACGCAGTATTTT.

The chain combines TRBV19 with TRBJ2-2, with a tentative D call TRBD2 (7 bases). The CDR3 runs 13 residues. V was shortened by 3 bases and J by 7 bases, with 9 bases between the two germline ends. CDR1 is LNHDA, CDR2 SQIVND, per germline (reference sequence). The CDR3 nucleotides are TGTGCCAGTAGTATGGGGGGGCTCGGGGAGCTGTTTTTT. It codes for CASSMGGLGELFF.